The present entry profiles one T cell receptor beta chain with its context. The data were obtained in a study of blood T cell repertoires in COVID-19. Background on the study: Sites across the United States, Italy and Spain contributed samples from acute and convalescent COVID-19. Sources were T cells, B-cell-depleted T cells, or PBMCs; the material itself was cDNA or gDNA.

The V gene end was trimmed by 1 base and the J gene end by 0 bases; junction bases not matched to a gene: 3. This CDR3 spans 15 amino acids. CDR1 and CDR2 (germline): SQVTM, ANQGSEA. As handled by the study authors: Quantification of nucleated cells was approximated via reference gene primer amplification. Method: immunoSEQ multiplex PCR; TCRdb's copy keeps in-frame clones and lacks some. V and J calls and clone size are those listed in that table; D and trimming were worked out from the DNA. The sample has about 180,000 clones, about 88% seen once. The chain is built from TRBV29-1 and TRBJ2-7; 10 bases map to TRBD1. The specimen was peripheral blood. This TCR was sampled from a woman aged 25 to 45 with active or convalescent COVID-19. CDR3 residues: CSVEVWTGGSYEQYF. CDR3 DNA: TGCAGCGTTGAAGTATGGACAGGGGGCTCCTACGAGCAGTACTTC.